The 15 T cell receptor beta chains below were found in one sample sequenced in a study of blood T cell repertoires in COVID-19. Some clones are missing from TCRdb's copy, which holds only in-frame ones; the method was immunoSEQ multiplex PCR. Here the sample spans some 150,000 clones, approximately 86% being singletons. The sample comprised peripheral blood. The source of these receptors is a woman aged 55-69 years who had recovered from COVID-19.

This clone was observed once. This sequence joins TRBV4-2 and TRBJ1-5, with D unclear. Germline V gene sequence: CDR1 LGHNA, CDR2 YNFKEQ. V gave up 3 bases and J gave up 1 base, with 13 bases separating them. CDR3 size: 16 residues. DNA of the CDR3: TGTGCCAGCAGCCACTCTCTAAAACAGAGCAATCAGCCCCAGCATTTT. Protein product: CASSHSLKQSNQPQHF.

V gene TRBV7-6 combines with J gene TRBJ2-4; D unclear. CDR1 is SGHVS, CDR2 FNYEAQ, per germline. V was pared by 5 bases and J by 8 bases, with 19 bases between. The CDR3 length is 15 residues. CDR3 loop: CASSRSVSSLDIQYF. Here the CDR3 DNA reads TGTGCCAGCAGCCGCTCAGTGTCCTCTTTGGACATTCAGTACTTC.

The chain couples TRBV12-3 or TRBV12-4 to TRBJ2-1, with a weak D call TRBD1 (6 bases). The CDR3 is made up of 12 amino acids. V was clipped by 3 bases and J by 10 bases, with 10 bases between them. The CDR3 protein is CASSFGQLEQFF. CDR3 DNA: TGTGCCAGCAGTTTCGGACAGCTCGAGCAGTTCTTC.

The chain carries TRBV5-1 and TRBJ2-3; TRBD2 agrees at 10 bases. Germline lookup yields CDR1 SGHRS and CDR2 YFSETQ. The CDR3 contains 16 residues. V shed 1 base, J shed 4 bases, and the junction held 6 bases outside the gene matches. CDR3: CASSLPSGGAADTQYF. The CDR3 DNA follows: TGCGCCAGCAGCTTGCCGAGCGGGGGGGCCGCAGATACGCAGTATTTT.

The chain recombines TRBV19 with TRBJ2-3; D possibly corresponds to TRBD1 (6 bases). The CDR3 length is 14 residues. V was shortened by 7 bases and J by 4 bases, with 15 bases between the two germline ends. CDR1 is LNHDA, CDR2 SQIVND, per germline (reference sequence). Here the CDR3 DNA reads TGTGCCAGTAAATCCCGACAGGTCCCAGATACGCAGTATTTT. It is translated as CASKSRQVPDTQYF.

This clone appeared once. V gene TRBV4-3 combines with J gene TRBJ2-1; tentative D call: TRBD2 (5 bases). Between the trimmed V and J ends, which lost 3 bases and 10 bases, there was a span of 19 bases. CDR3 length: 15 residues. Per the germline V gene, CDR1 is LGHNA and CDR2 is YSLEER. CDR3 nucleotides: TGCGCCAGCAGCCAGGGATTAACCGGGGTTGAGGAGCAGTTCTTC. Translated: CASSQGLTGVEEQFF.

This rearrangement joins TRBV28 to TRBJ2-3; 11 bases map to TRBD2. CDR3 length: 16 amino acids. Trimming cost V 6 bases and J 1 base; bases outside gene matches: 6. Germline values: CDR1 MDHEN, CDR2 SYDVKM. The CDR3 DNA follows: TGTGCCAGCAGCCAACTAGCGGGGGACCGCACAGATACGCAGTATTTT. Translation gives CASSQLAGDRTDTQYF.

This clone was observed once. The V and J genes are TRBV19 and TRBJ1-1, with D unclear. Germline V gene lookup returns CDR1 LNHDA and CDR2 SQIVND (reference sequence). The CDR3 is made up of 13 amino acids. The germline V and J ends were trimmed by 6 bases and 0 bases, with 8 bases remaining between them. CDR3 residues: CASRAGMNTEAFF. The CDR3 DNA is TGTGCCAGTAGGGCAGGAATGAACACTGAAGCTTTCTTT. Based on the CDR3 plus reference TRBV19 and TRBJ1-1, the full variable domain is DGGITQSPKYLFRKEGQNVTLSCEQNLNHDAMYWYRQDPGQGLRLIYYSQIVNDFQKGDIAEGYSVSREKKESFPLTVTSAQKNPTAFYLCASRAGMNTEAFFGQGTRLTVV.

The chain carries TRBV7-3 and TRBJ2-2, with TRBD2 identical over 10 bases. Unmatched junction bases numbered 6, after V lost 4 bases and J lost 4 bases. The CDR3 consists of 16 residues. The germline gives CDR1 SGHTA, CDR2 FQGTGA. The CDR3 spells CASSSLASGGTGELFF. The CDR3 DNA follows: TGTGCCAGCAGCTCTCTAGCTAGCGGGGGCACCGGGGAGCTGTTTTTT.

In this sample, this clone turned up a few times. The chain has TRBV5-4 and TRBJ2-3, with TRBD1 identical over 8 bases. The CDR3 loop spans 15 amino acids. Germline V gene data show CDR1 as SGHNT and CDR2 as YYREEE (reference sequence). V lost 4 bases, J lost 0 bases, and 4 bases stayed unmatched. Here the CDR3 DNA reads TGTGCCAGCAGCCCTCGACAGGGGAGCACAGATACGCAGTATTTT. This translates into CASSPRQGSTDTQYF.

The rearrangement links TRBV28 to TRBJ1-5; 10 nucleotides align to TRBD1. CDR3 length equals 15 residues. V was pared by 7 bases and J by 5 bases, with 8 bases of the junction left unmatched. CDR1 and CDR2 from the germline V gene are MDHEN and SYDVKM. The CDR3 DNA sequence: TGTGCCAGCAACCCTTGGACAGGGGGGGATCAGCCCCAGCATTTT. This sequence encodes CASNPWTGGDQPQHF.

This CDR3 is CAISESTQEGRNYGYTF. Here the CDR3 DNA reads TGTGCCATCAGTGAGTCGACTCAGGAGGGAAGAAACTATGGCTACACCTTC. This chain connects TRBV10-3 to TRBJ1-2, with unresolved D. The germline CDR1 and CDR2 sequences are ENHRY and SYGVKD. V gave up 0 bases and J gave up 2 bases, with 16 bases separating them. The CDR3 spans 17 residues.

This clone appeared a few times. This chain connects TRBV7-2 to TRBJ1-5; possible D gene TRBD1, 6 bases. The CDR3 runs to 16 residues. The V end lost 0 bases, the J end lost 4 bases, and 13 bases lay between the germline ends. Germline V lookup: CDR1 SGHTA, CDR2 FQGNSA. The CDR3 coding sequence is TGTGCCAGCAGCTTAGCGGCAGGGGTCCCTAATCAGCCCCAGCATTTT. Its protein product is CASSLAAGVPNQPQHF.

This clone was seen once. The chain uses TRBV6-5 and TRBJ1-6; 8 nucleotides agree with TRBD1. The CDR3 sequence is 14 residues long. The V gene's germline CDR1 is MNHEY and CDR2 SVGAGI. V lost 7 bases, J lost 10 bases, and 9 bases stayed unmatched. CDR3 DNA: TGTGCCAGCACACCCGGACAGGGAGTGTCACCCCTCCACTTT. Amino acid sequence: CASTPGQGVSPLHF.

The chain recombines TRBV3-1 (or the pseudogene TRBV3-2) with TRBJ1-2, with a weak D call TRBD1 (5 bases). The CDR3 covers 16 residues. CDR1 and CDR2 from the germline V gene are LGHDT and YNNKEL (reference sequence). V gave up 4 bases and J gave up 4 bases, with 19 bases separating them. CDR3 amino acids: CASSPSDMGGVYGYTF. The CDR3 region has the DNA TGTGCCAGCAGCCCCTCGGATATGGGGGGAGTCTATGGCTACACCTTC.